This TCR beta chain was observed in a study of siplizumab effects on memory and regulatory T cells. Study-level results: With siplizumab, mappable alloreactive CD4+ clones averaged around 65% Treg-derived, versus approximately 29% in controls. The naive T cell population seemed more diverse than memory cells and seemed a major contributor to the alloresponse.

Assay used: immunoSEQ multiplex PCR; TCRdb lists only in-frame clones, some missing. The sample yields under 130,000 clones, about 92% seen once. Notes on this clone: Its matching antigen is unknown.

The CDR3 has 14 amino acids. Trimming shortened V by 5 bases and J by 0 bases, and 7 bases separated the two germline ends. Germline V gene sequence: CDR1 LNHDA, CDR2 SQIVND (reference sequence). Sequencing was done on a sample of CD4+ T cells sorted from blood. The chain links TRBV19 to TRBJ2-2, with no clear D. This TCR came from a human donor in good health. The CDR3 sequence: CASSGQANTGELFF. The CDR3 region has the DNA TGTGCCAGTAGTGGGCAAGCGAACACCGGGGAGCTGTTTTTT. The full variable domain, with the rest looked up from reference TRBV19 and TRBJ2-2, is DGGITQSPKYLFRKEGQNVTLSCEQNLNHDAMYWYRQDPGQGLRLIYYSQIVNDFQKGDIAEGYSVSREKKESFPLTVTSAQKNPTAFYLCASSGQANTGELFFGEGSRLTVL.